The present T cell receptor (beta chain) was sequenced within a study of T cell responses to AZD1222 COVID-19 vaccine. Study-wide context: Second-dose schedules of about 4 or about 12 weeks were combined.

The study, taken as a whole, reports: Two AZD1222 doses significantly raised spike-specific TCR breadth and depth over controls. Donors in the cohort were predominantly white British and more often female, and clonal diversity was possibly underestimated. A reported finding is that nearly half of spike-specific TCRs target unmutated variant regions.

The CDR3 spans 14 residues. The V gene lost 0 bases and the J gene lost 2 bases, with 8 bases spanning the gap. The V gene's germline CDR1 is LGHDT and CDR2 YNNKEL (reference sequence). This clone was counted once. Its specificity is unknown. Assay used: immunoSEQ multiplex PCR; TCRdb lists only in-frame clones, some missing. The sample holds around 110,000 clones, about 90% seen once. The chain employs TRBV3-1 (or the pseudogene TRBV3-2) and TRBJ2-7; D not certain. The source was peripheral blood, collected on day 0 of AZD1222 vaccination. This TCR derives from an adult in good health. The CDR3 spells CASSQDPRTYEQYF. For the CDR3, the DNA is TGTGCCAGCAGCCAAGACCCCAGGACCTACGAGCAGTACTTC.